This is a list of T cell receptor beta chains from one sample in a study of cytomegalovirus exposure and HLA in healthy donors. TCRdb keeps only in-frame clones here, not all; method: immunoSEQ multiplex PCR. The top ten clones hold 30% to 35% of a sample with more than 50,000 clones, approximately 71% of them seen once. The sequenced material came from PBMCs. These receptors all stem from a man in his forties in good health and CMV-seropositive. Each CDR3 is given with its conserved first and last residue. Fields, in order: J gene, CDR3 length, V gene, D gene, clone size, CDR3 DNA, CDR3 protein. D genes are given only for firm matches. The listing skips clone size in some rows; elsewhere it reads once, few, many or a size class.

J gene: TRBJ2-5
CDR3 length: 14
V gene: TRBV30
D gene: TRBD2
clone size: NA
CDR3 DNA: TGTGCCTGGAGTGTAATAGCGGGGGGGGAGACCCAGTACTTC
CDR3 protein: CAWSVIAGGETQYF

J gene: TRBJ2-5
CDR3 length: 13
V gene: TRBV18
D gene: NA
clone size: NA
CDR3 DNA: TGTGCCAGCTCACCGGGGCTAAAAGAGACCCAGTACTTC
CDR3 protein: CASSPGLKETQYF

J gene: TRBJ2-1
CDR3 length: 17
V gene: TRBV5-6
D gene: TRBD1
clone size: NA
CDR3 DNA: TGTGCCAGCAGCTTGGACAGGGGTGAACTTTCCTACAATGAGCAGTTCTTC
CDR3 protein: CASSLDRGELSYNEQFF

J gene: TRBJ1-4
CDR3 length: 14
V gene: TRBV11-2
D gene: NA
clone size: NA
CDR3 DNA: TGTGCCAGCAGCTTAGACAGGGGTCGGGAAAAACTGTTTTTT
CDR3 protein: CASSLDRGREKLFF

J gene: TRBJ1-4
CDR3 length: 14
V gene: TRBV21-1
D gene: NA
clone size: NA
CDR3 DNA: TGTGCCAGCAGGGAGGACAGGGATAATGAAAAACTGTTTTTT
CDR3 protein: CASREDRDNEKLFF

J gene: TRBJ1-1
CDR3 length: 13
V gene: TRBV6-5
D gene: NA
clone size: NA
CDR3 DNA: TGTGCCAGCAGTTCGCCACCCGGCACTGAAGCTTTCTTT
CDR3 protein: CASSSPPGTEAFF

J gene: TRBJ1-5
CDR3 length: 13
V gene: TRBV10-1
D gene: NA
clone size: NA
CDR3 DNA: TGCGCCAGCAGCCTCGACTCCAATCAGCCCCAGCATTTT
CDR3 protein: CASSLDSNQPQHF

J gene: TRBJ1-1
CDR3 length: 14
V gene: TRBV21-1
D gene: NA
clone size: NA
CDR3 DNA: TGTGCCAGCCCCCTCTGGACAGCCAACACTGAAGCTTTCTTT
CDR3 protein: CASPLWTANTEAFF

J gene: TRBJ2-3
CDR3 length: 18
V gene: TRBV4-2
D gene: TRBD2
clone size: NA
CDR3 DNA: TGTGCCAGCAGCTCACGAGGGACTAGCGGGGGGAGCACAGATACGCAGTATTTT
CDR3 protein: CASSSRGTSGGSTDTQYF

J gene: TRBJ1-3
CDR3 length: 13
V gene: TRBV30
D gene: NA
clone size: NA
CDR3 DNA: TGTGCCTGGATGCTCGGGGGTGGAAACACCATATATTTT
CDR3 protein: CAWMLGGGNTIYF

J gene: TRBJ1-1
CDR3 length: 16
V gene: TRBV10-3
D gene: TRBD1
clone size: NA
CDR3 DNA: TGTGCCATCAGTGGGGGGGATAGGACAGGGGATAGGAAAGCTTTCTTT
CDR3 protein: CAISGGDRTGDRKAFF

J gene: TRBJ2-5
CDR3 length: 12
V gene: TRBV2
D gene: NA
clone size: NA
CDR3 DNA: TGTGCCAGCAGGGCTCCCCCAGAGACCCAGTACTTC
CDR3 protein: CASRAPPETQYF

J gene: TRBJ1-6
CDR3 length: 12
V gene: TRBV7-8
D gene: NA
clone size: NA
CDR3 DNA: TGTGCCAGCAGCTTCAGGGGTTCACCCCTCCACTTT
CDR3 protein: CASSFRGSPLHF

J gene: TRBJ2-7
CDR3 length: 13
V gene: TRBV25-1
D gene: TRBD1
clone size: NA
CDR3 DNA: TGTGCCAGCCGAGGGACAGGGAGTCGGGAGCAGTACTTC
CDR3 protein: CASRGTGSREQYF

J gene: TRBJ2-6
CDR3 length: 20
V gene: TRBV2
D gene: TRBD2
clone size: NA
CDR3 DNA: TGTGCCAGCAGTGAATTTACTAGCGGGGGGACACTCTCTGGGGCCAACGTCCTGACTTTC
CDR3 protein: CASSEFTSGGTLSGANVLTF

J gene: TRBJ1-1
CDR3 length: 13
V gene: TRBV6-1
D gene: NA
clone size: NA
CDR3 DNA: TGTGCCAGCGTCCAGGGACATTACACTGAAGCTTTCTTT
CDR3 protein: CASVQGHYTEAFF

J gene: TRBJ2-7
CDR3 length: 16
V gene: TRBV6-7
D gene: TRBD1
clone size: NA
CDR3 DNA: TGTGCCAGCAGTGAATCCAGGGACAGGGGGCACTACGAGCAGTACTTC
CDR3 protein: CASSESRDRGHYEQYF

J gene: TRBJ1-5
CDR3 length: 13
V gene: TRBV6-1
D gene: NA
clone size: NA
CDR3 DNA: TGTGCTATTTTAGACAGCGGGAATCAGCCCCAGCATTTT
CDR3 protein: CAILDSGNQPQHF

J gene: TRBJ2-1
CDR3 length: 16
V gene: TRBV7-2
D gene: TRBD2
clone size: NA
CDR3 DNA: TGTGCCAGCAGCTTAAGGGTAGCGGGGGGACGATATGAGCAGTTCTTC
CDR3 protein: CASSLRVAGGRYEQFF

J gene: TRBJ1-6
CDR3 length: 15
V gene: TRBV6-5
D gene: TRBD1
clone size: NA
CDR3 DNA: TGTGCCAGCGCCCGACAGGGTTCCTATAATTCACCCCTCCACTTT
CDR3 protein: CASARQGSYNSPLHF

J gene: TRBJ1-5
CDR3 length: 15
V gene: TRBV18
D gene: NA
clone size: NA
CDR3 DNA: TGTGCCAGCTCACTACAGGGTATCATAGGGCAGCCCCAGCATTTT
CDR3 protein: CASSLQGIIGQPQHF

J gene: TRBJ2-5
CDR3 length: 15
V gene: TRBV5-1
D gene: TRBD1
clone size: NA
CDR3 DNA: TGCGCCAGCAGCTTGGCCTGGGACAGGGGTGAGACCCAGTACTTC
CDR3 protein: CASSLAWDRGETQYF

J gene: TRBJ1-2
CDR3 length: 12
V gene: TRBV6-1
D gene: NA
clone size: few
CDR3 DNA: TGTGCCATAATGGGTTATCTAGGCGGCTACACCTTC
CDR3 protein: CAIMGYLGGYTF

J gene: TRBJ1-5
CDR3 length: 16
V gene: TRBV12-2
D gene: NA
clone size: NA
CDR3 DNA: TGTGCAAGTCGCCCTCGGGGACAGGGGAGCAATCAGCCCCAGCATTTT
CDR3 protein: CASRPRGQGSNQPQHF

J gene: TRBJ2-7
CDR3 length: 13
V gene: TRBV11-3
D gene: TRBD1
clone size: NA
CDR3 DNA: TGTGCCAGCAGCTTGGGACAGAGCTACGAGCAGTACTTC
CDR3 protein: CASSLGQSYEQYF

J gene: TRBJ1-5
CDR3 length: 15
V gene: TRBV7-9
D gene: NA
clone size: once
CDR3 DNA: TGTGCCAGCAGCCCACAGGGATATAGCAATCAGCCCCAGCATTTT
CDR3 protein: CASSPQGYSNQPQHF

J gene: TRBJ2-2
CDR3 length: 16
V gene: TRBV12-5
D gene: TRBD2
clone size: NA
CDR3 DNA: TGTGCTAGCAGTGGCCCTATTGGCGGGGGGGTCGAAGAGCTGTTTTTT
CDR3 protein: CASSGPIGGGVEELFF

J gene: TRBJ2-7
CDR3 length: 11
V gene: TRBV6-1
D gene: NA
clone size: NA
CDR3 DNA: TGTGCCAGCATAGTCTCCTACGAGCAGTACTTC
CDR3 protein: CASIVSYEQYF